Shown below are 30 T cell receptor beta chains from a single sample sequenced in a study of T cell repertoires in aging, cancer and after chemotherapy. The template was genomic DNA from peripheral blood, not RNA. TRB rearrangements spanning V, D and J were amplified using mixed TRB-A/B primers. TCRdb re-called the multiplex PCR reads with MiXCR, one entry per CDR3 protein. The top ten clones hold 19% of a sample with some 11,000 distinct CDR3 sequences, about 31% of them seen once. The sample comprised blood. Every receptor here comes from a human donor in good health. The donor label of this sample is uncertain.

This clonotype was observed a few times. The V and J genes are TRBV6-1 and TRBJ1-2; D gene unclear. V was shortened by 7 bases and J by 0 bases, with 9 bases between the two germline ends. Germline V gene lookup returns CDR1 MNHNS and CDR2 SASEGT. The CDR3 has 13 amino acids. The chain's CDR3 is CASIRQTNYGYTF. DNA of the CDR3: TGTGCCAGCATACGGCAGACTAACTATGGCTACACCTTC.

By proportion, this clonotype is medium-sized. The chain links TRBV29-1 to TRBJ1-1; maybe TRBD1 (5 bases). The CDR3 covers 11 residues. Looked up from germline, CDR1 is SQVTM and CDR2 is ANQGSEA. The V and J ends lost 6 bases and 4 bases respectively, with 9 bases between them. The CDR3 region is CSVRVGTEAFF. The DNA for the CDR3 is TGCAGCGTCAGGGTTGGCACTGAAGCTTTCTTT.

This clonotype has more than one count but fewer than ten. The rearrangement uses TRBV6-6 and TRBJ1-1; TRBD1 matches at 9 bases. With 5 bases clipped from V and 3 bases from J, the junction kept 19 bases outside the gene matches. The CDR3 spans 19 residues. Germline CDR1 reads MNHNY; CDR2 reads SVGAGI (reference sequence). CDR3 sequence reads: CASSRPVLRDRVADTEAFF. For the CDR3, the DNA is TGTGCCAGCAGTAGGCCCGTCCTCCGGGACAGGGTCGCGGACACTGAAGCTTTCTTT.

This clonotype showed up just a few times. The rearrangement joins TRBV7-2 to TRBJ2-3; a weak D match, TRBD2 (6 bases). Trimming took off 3 bases at V and 14 bases at J, with 21 bases between the two ends. This CDR3 contains 14 residues. Germline V CDR1 and CDR2: SGHTA, FQGNSA. The CDR3 nucleotides read TGTGCCAGCAGCTTGACTGGGACTTCCGACGACCCGTATTTT. It translates to CASSLTGTSDDPYF.

Note on this clonotype: Its ends do not fully match the called genes, so a read error is possible. The chain recombines TRBV6-5 with TRBJ1-3, with 7 bases identical to TRBD1. Germline CDR1 MNHEY, CDR2 SVGAGI. CDR3 length equals 18 residues. CDR3 DNA sequence: TGTGCCAGCAGTTACTCGGGCCCCGGGACAGCCATCCGCAACACCAAATATTTT. Its translation is CASSYSGPGTAIRNTKYF.

CDR3 residues: CASTRTRNTEAFF. The DNA of the CDR3 is TGTGCCAGTACCCGGACAAGGAACACTGAAGCTTTCTTT. This chain joins TRBV19 and TRBJ1-1; TRBD1 is a possible D gene (5 bases). V was trimmed by 7 bases and J by 1 base, leaving 10 bases between them. Germline loops: CDR1 LNHDA, CDR2 SQIVND (reference sequence). This CDR3 region has 13 residues. Based on the CDR3 plus reference TRBV19 and TRBJ1-1, the full variable domain is DGGITQSPKYLFRKEGQNVTLSCEQNLNHDAMYWYRQDPGQGLRLIYYSQIVNDFQKGDIAEGYSVSREKKESFPLTVTSAQKNPTAFYLCASTRTRNTEAFFGQGTRLTVV.

The chain joins TRBV10-3 to TRBJ1-1; 8 bases agree with TRBD1. Trimming cost V 0 bases and J 4 bases; bases outside gene matches: 7. This CDR3 has 16 amino acids. CDR1 is ENHRY, CDR2 SYGVKD, per germline. The CDR3: CAISESKQGGRTEAFF. CDR3 sequence (DNA): TGTGCCATCAGTGAGTCTAAACAGGGGGGACGCACTGAAGCTTTCTTT.

This clonotype has just one count. Since a much larger clone is just one base distant, this may be a read error. This sequence joins TRBV5-5 and TRBJ1-1; TRBD1 agrees at 9 bases. The CDR3 has 16 residues. Germline CDR1 reads SGHKS; CDR2 reads YYEKEE (reference sequence). This chain's CDR3 is CASGLSLQGARTEAFF. CDR3 sequence (DNA): TGTGCCAGCGGCTTGTCCCTACAGGGGGCGCGGACTGAAGCTTTCTTT.

The chain recombines TRBV14 with TRBJ1-1; 8 bases match TRBD1. In germline, CDR1 is SGHDN, CDR2 FVKESK. CDR3 length equals 15 residues. V trimming: 1 base; J trimming: 5 bases; junction bases outside the gene matches: 6. Here the CDR3 reads CASSQGTGGWTEAFF. CDR3 coding DNA: TGTGCCAGCAGCCAAGGAACAGGGGGGTGGACTGAAGCTTTCTTT.

This clonotype was found a few times. The chain links TRBV6-2 or TRBV6-3 to TRBJ1-2; D perhaps matches TRBD1 (6 bases). This CDR3 comprises 13 residues. V lost 4 bases, J lost 5 bases, and 11 bases lay in between. CDR1 MNHEY and CDR2 SVGEGT come from the germline V gene. Here the CDR3 DNA reads TGTGCCAGCAGTTTTACGGACAGTTATGGCTACACCTTC. Its translation: CASSFTDSYGYTF.

This clonotype is categorized as medium-sized. This chain connects TRBV6-6 to TRBJ2-3, with 7 bases matching TRBD2. The CDR3 sequence is 11 residues long. V was clipped by 5 bases and J by 9 bases; unmatched bases: 2. Germline assignment: CDR1 MNHNY and CDR2 SVGAGI (reference sequence). The CDR3 nucleotides read TGTGCCAGCAGTCAACTAGCGACGCAGTATTTT. This translates into CASSQLATQYF.

This clonotype was seen more than once but under ten times. V is TRBV13 and J is TRBJ1-1; D unresolved. Per the germline V gene, CDR1 is PRHDT and CDR2 is FYEKMQ (reference sequence). The CDR3 is 11 residues long. With 6 bases removed from V and 2 bases from J, the gap between germline ends came to 4 bases. The CDR3 region is CASSTNTEAFF. The CDR3 bases are TGTGCCAGCAGTACTAACACTGAAGCTTTCTTT.

There are a few counts of this clonotype. V gene TRBV27 combines with J gene TRBJ2-7; TRBD2 might be the D (6 bases). The germline V gene encodes CDR1 MNHEY and CDR2 SMNVEV (reference sequence). V was cut by 8 bases and J by 4 bases, with 18 bases left in between. The CDR3 sequence is 14 residues long. CDR3 protein: CASGPGGPIYEQYF. In nucleotides, the CDR3 is TGTGCCAGCGGACCCGGAGGGCCTATATACGAGCAGTACTTC.

Only a few counts were recorded for this clonotype. This chain links TRBV27 with TRBJ2-6; D ambiguous. Trimming took 4 bases from V and 2 from J, leaving 12 bases between them. Germline V gives CDR1 MNHEY, CDR2 SMNVEV (reference sequence). This CDR3 region has 16 residues. Written as DNA, the CDR3 is TGTGCCAGCAGTTCTCCTTCTCGGACTGGGGCCAACGTCCTGACTTTC. Amino acid sequence: CASSSPSRTGANVLTF.

The chain carries TRBV27 and TRBJ2-1; TRBD2 matches at 12 bases. Germline CDR1 MNHEY, CDR2 SMNVEV (reference sequence). The V gene end was trimmed by 4 bases and the J gene end by 7 bases; junction bases not matched to a gene: 8. This CDR3 has 16 residues. CDR3 bases: TGTGCCAGCAGTTCCGGACTAGCGGGAACTCGGAATGAGCAGTTCTTC. This encodes CASSSGLAGTRNEQFF.

The table lists this clonotype with a count of one. The genes are TRBV20-1 and TRBJ2-3; D call uncertain. The germline gives CDR1 DFQATT, CDR2 SNEGSKA (reference sequence). The V gene lost 1 base and the J gene lost 6 bases, with 5 bases spanning the gap. The length of the CDR3 is 11 residues. In nucleotides, the CDR3 is TGCAGTGCTAGAGCCACGGATACGCAGTATTTT. It specifies CSARATDTQYF.

This clonotype was counted only a few times. V is TRBV19 and J is TRBJ1-4, with D unclear. The CDR3 consists of 12 residues. Germline assignment: CDR1 LNHDA and CDR2 SQIVND (reference sequence). V was shortened by 3 bases and J by 5 bases, with 4 bases between the two germline ends. Here the CDR3 reads CASSIGNEKLFF. As DNA, the CDR3 is TGTGCCAGTAGTATCGGGAATGAAAAACTGTTTTTT.

This clonotype rates as medium-sized. The gene calls are TRBV6-1 and TRBJ1-6; tentative D call: TRBD1 (6 bases). This CDR3 region has 17 residues. Germline V gives CDR1 MNHNS, CDR2 SASEGT. The V and J ends lost 6 bases and 7 bases respectively, with 22 bases between them. CDR3 in amino acids: CASRRSGQGLENSPLHF. CDR3 nucleotide sequence: TGTGCCAGCAGGCGGTCGGGCCAGGGGCTCGAGAATTCACCCCTCCACTTT.

Only a few counts were recorded for this clonotype. This rearrangement joins TRBV19 to TRBJ2-5; no clear D. V lost 6 bases, J lost 5 bases, and 19 bases lay in between. This CDR3 has 15 residues. Germline CDR1 and CDR2: LNHDA and SQIVND (reference sequence). CDR3 amino acids: CASSPFLGNSETQYF. The CDR3 nucleotides read TGTGCCAGTAGCCCCTTTTTGGGAAACTCGGAGACCCAGTACTTC.

This sequence joins TRBV21-1 and TRBJ2-7. TRBV21-1 is reported as a pseudogene. This CDR3 is 14 amino acids long. CDR3 amino acids: CASSIHSKVGEQYF. The CDR3 coding sequence is TGTGCCAGCAGCATCCACTCGAAGGTGGGGGAGCAGTACTTC.

A few counts support this clonotype. The rearrangement joins TRBV4-3 to TRBJ2-1; 7 bases fit TRBD1. CDR1 and CDR2 from the germline V gene are LGHNA and YSLEER. This CDR3 is built from 17 residues. Trimming at V came to 0 bases and at J to 2 bases, leaving 7 bases not matched to a gene. This CDR3 is CASSQEMDGTAYNEQFF. The DNA of the CDR3 is TGCGCCAGCAGCCAAGAAATGGACGGGACAGCCTACAATGAGCAGTTCTTC.

The chain employs TRBV5-1 and TRBJ2-7; D gene ambiguous. The CDR3 is 13 residues long. V shed 1 base and J shed 3 bases, with 8 bases lying between them. Germline loops: CDR1 SGHRS, CDR2 YFSETQ. This chain's CDR3 is CASSLRSSYEQYF. The CDR3, as DNA: TGCGCCAGCAGCTTGAGGAGCAGCTACGAGCAGTACTTC.

This clonotype was seen only a few times. The chain recombines TRBV7-2 with TRBJ1-2; 9 positions match TRBD1. The CDR3 has 18 residues. The germline V gene encodes CDR1 SGHTA and CDR2 FQGNSA. J gave up 6 bases and V 1 base, and 15 bases lay outside the gene matches. CDR3 DNA: TGTGCCAGCAGCTTAGGCAGTGGGAGGGGACAGGGATCCCATGGCTACACCTTC. It yields the protein CASSLGSGRGQGSHGYTF.

This clonotype is medium-sized. V is TRBV15 and J is TRBJ1-4; 8 nucleotides match TRBD1. This CDR3 has 15 residues. CDR1 is LNHNV and CDR2 is YYDKDF in the germline V gene (reference sequence). The junction had 1 base not matched to a gene; V was cut back by 1 base and J by 3 bases. The chain's CDR3 is CATSRARGPNEKLFF. In DNA form, the CDR3 reads TGTGCCACCAGCAGAGCCAGGGGGCCTAATGAAAAACTGTTTTTT. The full variable domain, rest sourced from reference TRBV15 and TRBJ1-4, is DAMVIQNPRYQVTQFGKPVTLSCSQTLNHNVMYWYQQKSSQAPKLLFHYYDKDFNNEADTPDNFQSRRPNTSFCFLDIRSPGLGDTAMYLCATSRARGPNEKLFFGSGTQLSVL.

This clonotype was observed once. The chain is built from TRBV7-2 and TRBJ1-2; possible D gene TRBD1, 5 bases. Trimming stripped 5 bases from V and 3 bases from J, with 19 bases between. Germline assignment: CDR1 SGHTA and CDR2 FQGNSA. The CDR3 contains 16 residues. The CDR3 DNA follows: TGTGCCAGCAGCCGCGTAGTTGGCAGGGACGACTATGGCTACACCTTC. Encoded protein: CASSRVVGRDDYGYTF.

This clonotype is categorized as medium-sized. The rearrangement joins TRBV18 to TRBJ2-5, with 9 bases matching TRBD2. The CDR3 is 14 amino acids. The ends lost 4 bases at V and 4 bases at J; junction bases unmatched: 4. Germline assignment: CDR1 KGHSH and CDR2 LQKENI. CDR3 in amino acids: CASSLPGLAETQYF. Written as DNA, the CDR3 is TGTGCCAGCTCACTGCCGGGACTAGCAGAGACCCAGTACTTC.

The chain links TRBV10-3 to TRBJ1-5; D gene unclear. The CDR3 extends over 12 amino acids. The V gene's germline CDR1 is ENHRY and CDR2 SYGVKD. Trimming shortened V by 3 bases and J by 8 bases, and 8 bases separated the two germline ends. The CDR3 DNA follows: TGTGCCATCAGTGAATTAGAAAAGCCCCAGCATTTT. It codes for CAISELEKPQHF.

The rearrangement joins TRBV27 to TRBJ2-3, with TRBD2 matching over 13 bases. V lost 6 bases, J lost 4 bases, and 4 bases stayed unmatched. Germline V gene data show CDR1 as MNHEY and CDR2 as SMNVEV (reference sequence). There are 15 residues in the CDR3. This chain's CDR3 is CASRGLAGISDTQYF. The DNA for the CDR3 is TGTGCCAGCAGGGGACTAGCGGGAATCTCAGATACGCAGTATTTT.

Sample share makes this clonotype medium-sized (0.01 to 0.1%). The chain uses TRBV24-1 and TRBJ2-5; 8 nucleotides agree with TRBD1. V dropped 10 bases and J dropped 4; count of bases not matched to a gene: 7. Germline V gives CDR1 KGHDR, CDR2 SFDVKD. The CDR3 contains 13 residues. CDR3 bases: TGTGCCACGTCACTCGGACAGGGAGAGACCCAGTACTTC. Its protein is CATSLGQGETQYF.

This clonotype is medium-sized within its sample. The chain combines TRBV15 with TRBJ1-2, with 11 bases aligning to TRBD1. V dropped 4 bases and J dropped 2; count of bases not matched to a gene: 3. The CDR3 length is 15 residues. Germline-derived CDR1 and CDR2 are LNHNV and YYDKDF (reference sequence). CDR3 DNA sequence: TGTGCCACCAGCAAGCGGGACAGGGGGAACTATGGCTACACCTTC. The encoded protein is CATSKRDRGNYGYTF.